Listed below are T cell receptor beta chains from one sample, sequenced in a study of cytomegalovirus exposure and HLA in healthy donors. The protocol was immunoSEQ multiplex PCR, while the TCRdb copy is restricted to in-frame clones and leaves out a portion. There are about 180,000 clones in the sample; about 80% occur only once, and approximately 3.7% lies in the top ten. The sample taken for sequencing was PBMCs. These receptors were collected from a woman in her sixties or seventies in good health and CMV-seropositive. CDR3s include the opening cysteine and the closing phenylalanine or tryptophan. Each record gives: V gene, clone size, CDR3 length, D gene, J gene, CDR3 protein, CDR3 DNA. D genes are given only for firm matches. Only part of the rows carry a size: once, few, many, or a class if the clone is expanded.

>TRBV6-6|few|12|-|TRBJ2-4
CASRTGWGIQYF
TGTGCCAGCAGAACAGGGTGGGGCATTCAGTACTTC
>TRBV11-2|-|13|-|TRBJ1-1
CASSLDTTGESFF
TGTGCCAGCAGCTTAGACACCACGGGGGAATCTTTCTTT
>TRBV7-9|-|12|-|TRBJ1-4
CASSGLGQSLFF
TGTGCCAGCAGCGGGTTAGGACAGTCACTTTTTTTT
>TRBV7-9|once|16|-|TRBJ2-7
CSSSLGAGPRSYEQYF
TGTTCCAGCAGCTTAGGGGCAGGCCCTCGCTCCTACGAGCAGTACTTC
>TRBV28|-|12|-|TRBJ2-1
CASKREFNEQFF
TGTGCCAGCAAACGAGAGTTCAATGAGCAGTTCTTC
>TRBV7-2|-|15|-|TRBJ2-7
CASSHGQRSSYEQYF
TGTGCCAGCAGCCACGGACAGAGAAGCTCCTACGAGCAGTACTTC
>TRBV29-1|once|14|-|TRBJ1-1
CSVEDPAGQTEAFF
TGCAGCGTTGAAGATCCGGCGGGGCAGACTGAAGCTTTCTTT
>TRBV19|-|14|-|TRBJ1-5
CASSSQGSNQPQHF
TGTGCCAGTAGTAGTCAGGGGAGCAATCAGCCCCAGCATTTT
>TRBV6-1|-|15|-|TRBJ1-3
CASSEDTYSGNTIYF
TGTGCCAGCAGTGAAGACACGTACTCTGGAAACACCATATATTTT
>TRBV7-3|-|24|TRBD1|TRBJ2-2
CASSLRGGRSCNIVGTGGLGELFF
TGTGCCAGCAGCTTAAGGGGGGGGCGAAGCTGTAACATTGTGGGGACAGGGGGCTTAGGGGAGCTGTTTTTT
>TRBV5-1|-|13|-|TRBJ2-5
CASSPRDQETQYF
TGCGCCAGCAGCCCCAGGGACCAAGAGACCCAGTACTTC
>TRBV7-2|-|11|-|TRBJ2-5
CASSPGETQYF
TGTGCCAGCAGCCCAGGGGAGACCCAGTACTTC
>TRBV5-1|-|16|TRBD2|TRBJ2-1
CASSLGLAGGYNEQFF
TGCGCCAGCAGCTTGGGGCTAGCGGGGGGTTACAATGAGCAGTTCTTC
>TRBV11-2|-|14|-|TRBJ2-7
CASSFGGGPYEQYF
TGTGCCAGCAGCTTTGGGGGGGGGCCCTACGAGCAGTACTTC
>TRBV5-1|-|17|-|TRBJ2-1
CASGILAGDLSYNEQFF
TGCGCCAGCGGCATCCTAGCAGGAGACCTTTCCTACAATGAGCAGTTCTTC
>TRBV9|-|14|TRBD1|TRBJ1-1
CASSAQGSSTEAFF
TGTGCCAGCAGCGCACAGGGGTCAAGCACTGAAGCTTTCTTT
>TRBV30|-|13|-|TRBJ1-2
CAWSGQGHYGYTF
TGTGCCTGGTCAGGGCAGGGCCACTATGGCTACACCTTC
>TRBV7-9|few|14|-|TRBJ1-6
CASPPLPKHTPLHF
TGTGCCAGCCCTCCTCTCCCCAAACACACACCCCTCCACTTT
>TRBV28|-|18|TRBD2|TRBJ2-7
CASSAPLGGDDFFNEQYF
TGTGCCAGCAGTGCCCCACTGGGAGGGGATGATTTTTTTAACGAGCAGTACTTC
>TRBV29-1|few|13|-|TRBJ2-1
CSVSGLAGNEQFF
TGCAGCGTTTCCGGGCTAGCAGGTAATGAGCAGTTCTTC
>TRBV7-3|few|15|TRBD2|TRBJ2-5
CASSFASSGQETQYF
TGTGCCAGCAGCTTCGCGTCTAGCGGACAAGAGACCCAGTACTTC
>TRBV6-5|-|15|-|TRBJ1-2
CASSPQAGDSYGYTF
TGTGCCAGCAGTCCACAGGCAGGAGATTCCTATGGCTACACCTTC
>TRBV7-3|-|15|TRBD1|TRBJ1-6
CASSRGQGGFASLHF
TGTGCCAGCAGCCGCGGACAGGGGGGATTTGCGTCCCTCCACTTT
>TRBV6-4|-|13|-|TRBJ1-1
CASSEYRDTEAFF
TGTGCCAGCAGTGAGTACAGGGACACTGAAGCTTTCTTT
>TRBV2|few|14|TRBD2|TRBJ2-5
CASSDGLAGETQYF
TGTGCCAGCAGTGACGGACTAGCGGGAGAGACCCAGTACTTC
>TRBV7-6|-|15|-|TRBJ2-1
CASSSSLLTDNEQFF
TGTGCCAGCAGCTCTAGCTTGTTGACCGACAATGAGCAGTTCTTC
>TRBV7-2|-|13|-|TRBJ1-5
CASSPDRDQPQHF
TGTGCCAGCAGCCCCGACAGAGATCAGCCCCAGCATTTT
>TRBV19|once|18|TRBD2|TRBJ2-7
CASSAQTSGGPNSYEQYF
TGTGCCAGTAGTGCCCAGACTAGCGGGGGGCCCAACTCCTACGAGCAGTACTTC
>TRBV29-1|-|12|-|TRBJ1-1
CSFHRLGAEAFF
TGCAGCTTTCACAGGCTAGGGGCTGAAGCTTTCTTT
>TRBV5-6|-|15|TRBD1|TRBJ2-7
CASSFVGQGSYEQYF
TGTGCCAGCAGCTTCGTGGGACAGGGATCCTACGAGCAGTACTTC
>TRBV4-2|-|16|TRBD1|TRBJ2-5
CASSQTGPSPQETQYF
TGTGCCAGCAGCCAGACAGGGCCAAGCCCTCAAGAGACCCAGTACTTC